Following are 27 T cell receptor beta chains from one sample sequenced in a study of CDR3 diversity in severe acne. TCRdb itself ran the PCR reads through MiXCR, one entry per CDR3 protein. The sample records tens of thousands of distinct CDR3 sequences, about 54% being singletons. Sequenced: blood. These receptors were collected from a male donor in good health, without acne.

This clonotype was counted between two and nine times. V and J are TRBV2 and TRBJ2-7; tentatively, D is TRBD1 (5 bases). In germline, CDR1 is SNHLY, CDR2 FYNNEI. CDR3 size: 12 residues. Trimming stripped 6 bases from V and 3 bases from J, with 9 bases between. The CDR3: CASSADNYEQYF. Written as DNA, the CDR3 is TGTGCCAGCAGCGCGGACAACTACGAGCAGTACTTC.

This clonotype has at least ten counts. V usage is TRBV5-1 and J usage is TRBJ2-4; 7 bases agree with TRBD1. The CDR3 has 15 amino acids. V lost 4 bases to trimming and J lost 4 bases; unmatched junction nucleotides: 8. Germline CDR1 SGHRS, CDR2 YFSETQ. DNA for the CDR3: TGCGCCAGCAGCCCAGGACAGGTCAATAAAAACATTCAGTACTTC. Its protein is CASSPGQVNKNIQYF.

DNA of the CDR3: TGTGCCATCAGAGGGGACAGGGCAACAGATACGCAGTATTTT. Protein product: CAIRGDRATDTQYF. The chain combines TRBV10-3 with TRBJ2-3; TRBD1 aligns across 9 bases. Trimming cost V 6 bases and J 3 bases; bases outside gene matches: 4. Germline CDR1 is ENHRY and CDR2 is SYGVKD. CDR3 length: 14 amino acids.

The sample holds many counts of this clonotype. This may be a read error: a much more frequent sequence differs by one nucleotide. The rearrangement joins TRBV24-1 to TRBJ2-2; 8 nucleotides line up with TRBD1. Germline CDR1 and CDR2: KGHDR and SFDVKD. The CDR3 has 15 residues. DNA for the CDR3: TGTACCACCACGGGGGACAGGCCCAACACCGGGGAGCTGTTTTTT. Residues: CTTTGDRPNTGELFF.

The rearrangement uses TRBV7-2 and TRBJ1-2; no reliable D call. Deletions cut 4 bases from V and 4 bases from J, with 4 bases between. The CDR3 has 11 amino acids. The germline CDR1 and CDR2 sequences are SGHTA and FQGNSA. DNA of the CDR3: TGTGCCAGCAGCTGGACCTATGGCTACACCTTC. Its translation: CASSWTYGYTF.

This clonotype was seen a handful of times. The J gene is TRBJ1-5, the V gene TRBV29-1, with 7 bases identical to TRBD1. The CDR3 length is 16 residues. The germline CDR1 and CDR2 sequences are SQVTM and ANQGSEA. V dropped 3 bases and J dropped 8; count of bases not matched to a gene: 16. For the CDR3, the DNA is TGCAGCGTTGAGAAAGTTACGGGTGGGACAGAGGAGCCCCAGCATTTT. This codes for CSVEKVTGGTEEPQHF.

This clonotype is medium-sized (0.01 to 0.1%) in the sample. The rearrangement joins TRBV24-1 to TRBJ1-1, with a possible D match to TRBD1 (6 bases). The germline CDR1 and CDR2 sequences are KGHDR and SFDVKD. V was pared by 9 bases and J by 1 base, with 14 bases between. The CDR3 runs to 14 residues. CDR3 loop: CATEAGTPNTEAFF. Here the CDR3 DNA reads TGTGCCACCGAAGCCGGGACACCGAACACTGAAGCTTTCTTT.

The chain has TRBV5-1 and TRBJ2-1, with 7 bases that match TRBD2. Germline assignment: CDR1 SGHRS and CDR2 YFSETQ. The CDR3 contains 13 residues. Trimming at V came to 7 bases and at J to 5 bases, leaving 6 bases not matched to a gene. The CDR3, as DNA: TGCGCCAGCTGGGGGAGGGCCAACAATGAGCAGTTCTTC. This translates into CASWGRANNEQFF.

In the case of this clonotype: Since no conserved phenylalanine or tryptophan closes the CDR3, a read error is the likely cause. The V call is TRBV10-3, the J call TRBJ1-2; 7 nucleotides agree with TRBD1. This CDR3 region has 14 residues. The V segment lost 8 bases and the J segment 1 base; nucleotides outside the gene matches: 7. Germline V gives CDR1 ENHRY, CDR2 SYGVKD. The CDR3 coding sequence is TGTGCCATCGAACCGGGACAGAGTAACTATGGCTACACCTAC. Amino acids: CAIEPGQSNYGYTY.

About this clonotype: At one boundary the junction diverges from the germline segment, which might be a read error. The rearrangement joins TRBV7-7 to TRBJ2-3, with a possible D match to TRBD2 (5 bases). The CDR3 is 13 residues long. CDR1 is SSHAT and CDR2 is FNYEAQ in the germline V gene (reference sequence). The chain's CDR3 is CASSLASSDTQYF. In nucleotides, the CDR3 is TGTGCTAGCAGCTTAGCGTCTAGCGATACGCAGTATTTT.

The chain combines TRBV27 with TRBJ1-1; the D is unclear. The CDR3 runs to 15 residues. The V and J ends lost 6 bases and 2 bases respectively, with 16 bases between them. Germline lookup yields CDR1 MNHEY and CDR2 SMNVEV (reference sequence). Here the CDR3 DNA reads TGTGCCAGCAGGAGTTCTCGGGGAGCTAACACTGAAGCTTTCTTT. It encodes CASRSSRGANTEAFF.

This clonotype was seen at least ten times. The chain joins TRBV7-9 to TRBJ2-1, with 9 bases fitting TRBD1. The CDR3 has 16 residues. V gave up 4 bases and J gave up 2 bases; unmatched junction bases: 6. Germline V gives CDR1 SEHNR, CDR2 FQNEAQ (reference sequence). CDR3: CASSWDRDRAYNEQFF. In nucleotides, the CDR3 is TGTGCCAGCAGCTGGGACCGGGACAGGGCCTACAATGAGCAGTTCTTC. The complete variable domain, with remaining parts taken from reference TRBV7-9 and TRBJ2-1, reads DTGVSQNPRHKITKRGQNVTFRCDPISEHNRLYWYRQTLGQGPEFLTYFQNEAQLEKSRLLSDRFSAERPKGSFSTLEIQRTEQGDSAMYLCASSWDRDRAYNEQFFGPGTRLTVL.

This clonotype was seen repeatedly, ten times or more. CDR3 loop: CASSEQGYEQYF. The CDR3 DNA is TGCGCCAGCAGTGAGCAGGGCTACGAGCAGTACTTC. The chain joins TRBV10-2 to TRBJ2-7, with D perhaps matching TRBD1 (5 bases). V was cut by 2 bases and J by 3 bases, with 5 bases left in between. This CDR3 contains 12 residues. Germline assignment: CDR1 WSHSY and CDR2 SAAADI.

V and J are TRBV7-9 and TRBJ1-4, with 11 positions matching TRBD1. Looked up from germline, CDR1 is SEHNR and CDR2 is FQNEAQ (reference sequence). There are 15 residues in the CDR3. Germline trimming cut 5 bases from V and 8 bases from J; bases unmatched to any gene: 7. CDR3 nucleotide sequence: TGTGCCAGCAGCCGAACCGGGACAGGGGGGGAAAAACTGTTTTTT. Its translation: CASSRTGTGGEKLFF.

The J gene is TRBJ2-5, the V gene TRBV7-2; 7 bases map to TRBD2. Looked up from germline, CDR1 is SGHTA and CDR2 is FQGNSA. The V and J ends lost 5 bases and 4 bases, in that order; junction bases with no gene match: 4. There are 13 residues in the CDR3. CDR3 sequence: CASSHLAGETQYF. In nucleotides, the CDR3 is TGTGCCAGCAGCCACTTAGCGGGAGAGACCCAGTACTTC.

This sequence joins TRBV7-9 and TRBJ1-5; 9 nucleotides line up with TRBD1. The germline V gene encodes CDR1 SEHNR and CDR2 FQNEAQ (reference sequence). The CDR3 is 18 residues long. Losses at the gene ends were 5 bases for V and 0 bases for J; bases not matched to a gene: 11. The DNA for the CDR3 is TGTGCCAGCAGCAGGGACAGGGACCGATCCTATAGCAATCAGCCCCAGCATTTT. Translated: CASSRDRDRSYSNQPQHF. The complete variable domain, with remaining parts taken from reference TRBV7-9 and TRBJ1-5, reads DTGVSQNPRHKITKRGQNVTFRCDPISEHNRLYWYRQTLGQGPEFLTYFQNEAQLEKSRLLSDRFSAERPKGSFSTLEIQRTEQGDSAMYLCASSRDRDRSYSNQPQHFGDGTRLSIL.

This clonotype was seen only once. The chain uses TRBV7-9 and TRBJ2-2; no firm D call. The CDR3 is made up of 14 amino acids. Germline values: CDR1 SEHNR, CDR2 FQNEAQ (reference sequence). V lost 1 base, J lost 6 bases, and 9 bases lay in between. The DNA for the CDR3 is TGTGCCAGCAGCTTAGGTGCTAGGGCCGGGGAGCTGTTTTTT. Translation: CASSLGARAGELFF.

This clonotype was seen only a few times. This rearrangement joins TRBV2 to TRBJ2-7; maybe TRBD1 (5 bases). V dropped 7 bases and J dropped 0 bases, with 19 bases sitting between them. Germline-derived CDR1 and CDR2 are SNHLY and FYNNEI. The CDR3 has 16 residues. CDR3 residues: CASNRRGVVSSYEQYF. CDR3 bases: TGTGCCAGCAATCGAAGGGGCGTAGTCAGCTCCTACGAGCAGTACTTC.

This chain uses TRBV6-2 or TRBV6-3 with TRBJ1-5; D is unclear. This CDR3 comprises 15 residues. The V gene's germline CDR1 is MNHEY and CDR2 SVGEGT. With 7 bases removed from V and 8 bases from J, the gap between germline ends came to 21 bases. The DNA of the CDR3 is TGTGCCAGCATCCCACCGAGCGAGCCTGGGGAGCCCCAGCATTTT. Translation: CASIPPSEPGEPQHF.

The CDR3 reads CASIPGEANEAFF. CDR3 bases: TGTGCCAGTATCCCCGGGGAGGCGAATGAAGCTTTCTTT. The chain recombines TRBV19 with TRBJ1-1; the D is unclear. Germline CDR1 is LNHDA and CDR2 is SQIVND (reference sequence). V gave up 7 bases and J gave up 7 bases, with 16 bases separating them. This CDR3 spans 13 amino acids. Variable domain in full (rest from reference TRBV19 and TRBJ1-1): DGGITQSPKYLFRKEGQNVTLSCEQNLNHDAMYWYRQDPGQGLRLIYYSQIVNDFQKGDIAEGYSVSREKKESFPLTVTSAQKNPTAFYLCASIPGEANEAFFGQGTRLTVV.

In this sample, this clonotype turned up a few times. In nucleotides, the CDR3 is TGTGCCAGCAGCCCCAGTTGGGAGCAGTACTTC. It translates to CASSPSWEQYF. The V call is TRBV2, the J call TRBJ2-7; D not resolved. The CDR3 consists of 11 residues. The ends were cut back, 6 bases at V and 7 bases at J, with 10 bases in the middle. Germline CDR1 and CDR2: SNHLY and FYNNEI. The entire variable domain, with the rest obtained from reference TRBV2 and TRBJ2-7, is as follows: EPEVTQTPSHQVTQMGQEVILRCVPISNHLYFYWYRQILGQKVEFLVSFYNNEISEKSEIFDDQFSVERPDGSNFTLKIRSTKLEDSAMYFCASSPSWEQYFGPGTRLTVT.

The gene calls are TRBV28 and TRBJ1-2; D perhaps matches TRBD1 (5 bases). Between the trimmed V and J ends, which lost 6 bases and 4 bases, there was a span of 15 bases. CDR1 and CDR2 (germline): MDHEN, SYDVKM. CDR3 length: 14 residues. CDR3 region: CASREAGTIYGYTF. The DNA for the CDR3 is TGTGCCAGCAGGGAGGCAGGGACTATCTATGGCTACACCTTC.

Details on this clonotype: The conserved final phenylalanine or tryptophan is absent from the CDR3, which likely points to a read error. It is unclear where the CDR3 begins or ends on the DNA, so no DNA is shown, and the CDR3 is as TCRdb lists it. J is TRBJ2-5 and V is TRBV27; the D segment call TRBD1 is taken from the table without a DNA check. The CDR3 has 14 amino acids, counting both end residues. Per the germline V gene, CDR1 is MNHEY and CDR2 is SMNVEV (reference sequence). The CDR3 loop reads CASSLNRGQETRYL.

The rearrangement uses TRBV12-3 or TRBV12-4 and TRBJ1-5; D is ambiguous. V was clipped by 6 bases and J by 8 bases, with 11 bases between them. This CDR3 spans 12 amino acids. The CDR3 DNA sequence: TGTGCCAGCAGGGAAGGGAAGAAGCCCCAGCATTTT. Encoded protein: CASREGKKPQHF.

V is TRBV20-1 and J is TRBJ2-7, with 11 positions matching TRBD2. V was pared by 1 base and J by 4 bases, with 6 bases of the junction left unmatched. Germline values: CDR1 DFQATT, CDR2 SNEGSKA (reference sequence). The CDR3 is made up of 15 amino acids. As DNA, the CDR3 is TGCAGTGCTAGAGCTCTAGCGGGAGGCTTGTACGAGCAGTACTTC. It yields the protein CSARALAGGLYEQYF.

The chain is built from TRBV2 and TRBJ2-7; D is undetermined. The end of the DNA is better explained by TRBJ2-1, so the J call may be wrong. The CDR3 totals 12 residues. Germline V lookup: CDR1 SNHLY, CDR2 FYNNEI. The CDR3 nucleotides are TGTGCCAGCAGTGACCTAGGGATGGAGCAGTTCTTC. Its translation is CASSDLGMEQFF.

The rearrangement joins TRBV20-1 to TRBJ2-3; 9 bases agree with TRBD2. V shed 5 bases and J 6 bases; nucleotides not matched to a gene: 9. Germline assignment: CDR1 DFQATT and CDR2 SNEGSKA (reference sequence). CDR3 length: 14 residues. CDR3 protein: CSADGLAGRDTQYF. In DNA, the CDR3 is TGCAGTGCTGACGGGCTAGCGGGGAGGGATACGCAGTATTTT.